This T cell receptor (beta chain) comes out of a study of tumor and adjacent non-tumor tissue in lung cancer. On the study more broadly: About 4.17 million productive TCRbeta reads were obtained per sample on average.

V was shortened by 5 bases and J by 4 bases, with 29 bases between the two germline ends. The CDR3 consists of 19 residues. The V gene's germline CDR1 is SGHVT and CDR2 SQSDAQ. Note on this clonotype: A read error is possible here, since a much larger clone lies one base away.

No cell sorting was done before RNA was extracted from the tissue. More than 3 cm separated this lung sample from the edge of the tumor. Three rounds of nested PCR, following a modified ARM-PCR protocol, produced the TCRbeta library. TCRdb passed the multiplex PCR reads through MiXCR, listing each CDR3 protein once. The sample yields some 68,000 distinct CDR3 sequences, 76% seen once. The chain links TRBV7-4 to TRBJ2-5; D is tentatively TRBD1 or TRBD2 (5 bases each). The material sequenced was distant non-tumor lung tissue. The sequence came from a man aged 55 to 70 with non-small cell lung cancer. For the CDR3, the DNA is TGTGCCAGCAGCCCGCTTCCCGGGACGCTTGAGGACCACGGAGAGACCCAGTACTTC. Translating gives CASSPLPGTLEDHGETQYF.